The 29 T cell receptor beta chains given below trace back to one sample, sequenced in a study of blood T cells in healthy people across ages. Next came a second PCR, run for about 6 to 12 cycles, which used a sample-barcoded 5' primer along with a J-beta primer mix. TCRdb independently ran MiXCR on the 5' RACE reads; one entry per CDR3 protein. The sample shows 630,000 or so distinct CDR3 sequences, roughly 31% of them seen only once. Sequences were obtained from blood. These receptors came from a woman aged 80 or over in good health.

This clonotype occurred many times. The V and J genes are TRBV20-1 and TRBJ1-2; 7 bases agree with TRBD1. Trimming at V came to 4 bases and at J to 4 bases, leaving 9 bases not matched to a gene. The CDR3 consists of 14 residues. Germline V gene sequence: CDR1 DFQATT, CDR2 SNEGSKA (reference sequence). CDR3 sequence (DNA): TGCAGTGCTACGGGACAGCAGATAGGCTATGGCTACACCTTC. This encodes CSATGQQIGYGYTF.

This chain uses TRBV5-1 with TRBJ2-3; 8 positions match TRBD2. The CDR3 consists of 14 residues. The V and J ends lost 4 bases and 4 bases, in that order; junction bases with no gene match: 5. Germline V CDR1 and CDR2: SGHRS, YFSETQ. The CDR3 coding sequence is TGCGCCAGCAGCATTCAGCGGGAGTCAGATACGCAGTATTTT. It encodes CASSIQRESDTQYF.

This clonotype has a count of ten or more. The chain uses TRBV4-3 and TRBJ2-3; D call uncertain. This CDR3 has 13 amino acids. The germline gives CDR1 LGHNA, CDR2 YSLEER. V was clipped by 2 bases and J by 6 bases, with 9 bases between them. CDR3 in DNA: TGCGCCAGCAGCCAAACCTGGCGGGATACGCAGTATTTT. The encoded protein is CASSQTWRDTQYF.

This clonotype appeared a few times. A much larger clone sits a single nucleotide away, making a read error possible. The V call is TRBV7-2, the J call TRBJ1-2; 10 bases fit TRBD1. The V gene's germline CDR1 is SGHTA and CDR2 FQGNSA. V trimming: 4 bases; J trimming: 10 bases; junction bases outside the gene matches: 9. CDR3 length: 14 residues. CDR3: CASSSRGDRGDYTF. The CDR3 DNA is TGTGCCAGCAGCTCGAGGGGGGACAGGGGAGACTACACCTTC.

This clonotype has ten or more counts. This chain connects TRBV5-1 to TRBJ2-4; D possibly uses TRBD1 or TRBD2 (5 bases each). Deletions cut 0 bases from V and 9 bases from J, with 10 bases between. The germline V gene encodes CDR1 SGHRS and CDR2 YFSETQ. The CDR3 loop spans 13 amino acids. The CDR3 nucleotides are TGCGCCAGCAGCTTGGAAGCGAGGGGCATTCAGTACTTC. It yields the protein CASSLEARGIQYF. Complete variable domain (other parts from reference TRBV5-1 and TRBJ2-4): KAGVTQTPRYLIKTRGQQVTLSCSPISGHRSVSWYQQTPGQGLQFLFEYFSETQRNKGNFPGRFSGRQFSNSRSEMNVSTLELGDSALYLCASSLEARGIQYFGAGTRLSVL.

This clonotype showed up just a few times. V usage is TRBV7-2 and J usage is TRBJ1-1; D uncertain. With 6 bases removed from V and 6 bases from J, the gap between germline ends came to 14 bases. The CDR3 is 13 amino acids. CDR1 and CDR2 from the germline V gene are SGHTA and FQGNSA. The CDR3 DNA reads TGTGCCAGCAGACAAGATGTCGGAGCTGAAGCTTTCTTT. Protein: CASRQDVGAEAFF.

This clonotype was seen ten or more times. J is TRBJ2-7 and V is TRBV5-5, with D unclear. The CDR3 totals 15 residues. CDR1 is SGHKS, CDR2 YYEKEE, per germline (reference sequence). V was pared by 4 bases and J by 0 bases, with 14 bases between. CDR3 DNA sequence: TGTGCCAGCAGCCCCGTGCCAGTCCTCTCCTACGAGCAGTACTTC. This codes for CASSPVPVLSYEQYF.

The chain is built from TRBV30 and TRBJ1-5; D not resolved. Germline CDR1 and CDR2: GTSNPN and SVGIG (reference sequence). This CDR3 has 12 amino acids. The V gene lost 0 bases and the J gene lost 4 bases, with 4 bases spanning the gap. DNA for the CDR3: TGTGCCTGGAGTGTACCAAATCAGCCCCAGCATTTT. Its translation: CAWSVPNQPQHF. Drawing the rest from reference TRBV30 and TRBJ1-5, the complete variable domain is SQTIHQWPATLVQPVGSPLSLECTVEGTSNPNLYWYRQAAGRGLQLLFYSVGIGQISSEVPQNLSASRPQDRQFILSSKKLLLSDSGFYLCAWSVPNQPQHFGDGTRLSIL.

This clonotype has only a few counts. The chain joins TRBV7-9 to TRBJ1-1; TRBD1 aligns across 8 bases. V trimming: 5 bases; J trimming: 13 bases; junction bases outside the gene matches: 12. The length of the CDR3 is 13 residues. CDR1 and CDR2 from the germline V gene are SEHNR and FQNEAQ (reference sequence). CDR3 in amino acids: CASSPPLGQGGFF. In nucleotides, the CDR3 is TGTGCCAGCAGCCCCCCCCTAGGACAGGGCGGTTTCTTT.

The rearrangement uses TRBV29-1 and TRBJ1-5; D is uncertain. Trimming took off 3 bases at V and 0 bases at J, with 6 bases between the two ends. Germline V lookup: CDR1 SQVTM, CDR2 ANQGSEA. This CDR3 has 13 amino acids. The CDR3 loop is CSVEDGSNQPQHF. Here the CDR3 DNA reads TGCAGCGTTGAGGACGGTAGCAATCAGCCCCAGCATTTT. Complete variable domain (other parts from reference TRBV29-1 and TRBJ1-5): SAVISQKPSRDICQRGTSLTIQCQVDSQVTMMFWYRQQPGQSLTLIATANQGSEATYESGFVIDKFPISRPNLTFSTLTVSNMSPEDSSIYLCSVEDGSNQPQHFGDGTRLSIL.

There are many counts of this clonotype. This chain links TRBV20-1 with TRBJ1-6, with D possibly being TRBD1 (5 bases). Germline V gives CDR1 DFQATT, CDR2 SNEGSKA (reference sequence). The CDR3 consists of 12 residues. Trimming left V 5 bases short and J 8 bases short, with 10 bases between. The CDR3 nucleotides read TGCAGTGCTCCACTCAGGGATTCACCCCTCCACTTT. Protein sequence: CSAPLRDSPLHF.

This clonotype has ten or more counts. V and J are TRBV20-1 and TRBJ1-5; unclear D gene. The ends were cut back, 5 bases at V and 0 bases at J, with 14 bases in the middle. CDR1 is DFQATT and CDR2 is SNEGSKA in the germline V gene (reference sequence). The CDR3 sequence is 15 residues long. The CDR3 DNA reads TGCAGTGCTCTCATGGTTGGCGGTAGCAATCAGCCCCAGCATTTT. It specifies CSALMVGGSNQPQHF.

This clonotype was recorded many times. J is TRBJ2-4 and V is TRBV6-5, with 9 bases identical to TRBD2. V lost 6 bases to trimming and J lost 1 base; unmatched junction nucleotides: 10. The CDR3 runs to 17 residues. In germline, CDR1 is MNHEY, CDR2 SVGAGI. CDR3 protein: CASSPPSGAAAKNIQYF. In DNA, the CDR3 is TGTGCCAGCAGCCCCCCTAGCGGGGCTGCGGCCAAAAACATTCAGTACTTC.

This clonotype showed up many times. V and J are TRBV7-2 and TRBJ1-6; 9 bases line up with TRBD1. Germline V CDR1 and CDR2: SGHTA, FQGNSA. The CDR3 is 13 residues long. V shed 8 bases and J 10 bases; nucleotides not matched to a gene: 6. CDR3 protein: CASSGQGNSPLHF. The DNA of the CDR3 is TGTGCCAGCTCGGGACAGGGTAACTCACCCCTCCACTTT.

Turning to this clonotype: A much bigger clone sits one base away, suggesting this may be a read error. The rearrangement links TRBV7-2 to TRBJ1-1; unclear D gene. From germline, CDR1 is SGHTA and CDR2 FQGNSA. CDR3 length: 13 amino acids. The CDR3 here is CANSSQINTEAFF. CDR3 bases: TGTGCCAACAGCTCGCAGATAAACACTGAAGCTTTCTTT.

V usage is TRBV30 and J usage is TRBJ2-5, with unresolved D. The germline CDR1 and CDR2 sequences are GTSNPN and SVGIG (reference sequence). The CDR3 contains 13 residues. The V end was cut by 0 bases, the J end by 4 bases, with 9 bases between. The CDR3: CAWSVRDGETQYF. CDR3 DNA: TGTGCCTGGAGTGTAAGGGATGGAGAGACCCAGTACTTC.

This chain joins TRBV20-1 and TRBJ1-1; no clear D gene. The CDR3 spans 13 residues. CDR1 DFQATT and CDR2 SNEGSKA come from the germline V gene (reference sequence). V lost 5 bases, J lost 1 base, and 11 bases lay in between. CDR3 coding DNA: TGCAGTGCTCCACCTTCTCGGAACACTGAAGCTTTCTTT. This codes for CSAPPSRNTEAFF.

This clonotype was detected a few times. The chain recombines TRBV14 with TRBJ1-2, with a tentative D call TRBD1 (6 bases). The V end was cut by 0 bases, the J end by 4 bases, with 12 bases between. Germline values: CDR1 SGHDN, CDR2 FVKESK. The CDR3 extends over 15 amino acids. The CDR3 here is CASSQELGTPYGYTF. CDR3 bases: TGTGCCAGCAGCCAAGAACTCGGGACACCCTATGGCTACACCTTC.

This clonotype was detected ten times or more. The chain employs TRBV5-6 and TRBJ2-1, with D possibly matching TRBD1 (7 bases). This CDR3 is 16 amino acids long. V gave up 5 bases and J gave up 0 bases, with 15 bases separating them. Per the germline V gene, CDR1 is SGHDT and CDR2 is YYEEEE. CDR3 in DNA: TGTGCCAGCAGTTTGAACAGGGGACTCTCCTACAATGAGCAGTTCTTC. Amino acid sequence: CASSLNRGLSYNEQFF. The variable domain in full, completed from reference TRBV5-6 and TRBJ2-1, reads DAGVTQSPTHLIKTRGQQVTLRCSPKSGHDTVSWYQQALGQGPQFIFQYYEEEERQRGNFPDRFSGHQFPNYSSELNVNALLLGDSALYLCASSLNRGLSYNEQFFGPGTRLTVL.

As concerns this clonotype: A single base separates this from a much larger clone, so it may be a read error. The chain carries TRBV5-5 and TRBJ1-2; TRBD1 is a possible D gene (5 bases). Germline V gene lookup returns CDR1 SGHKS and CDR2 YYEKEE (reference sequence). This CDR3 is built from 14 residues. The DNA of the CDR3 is TGTGCCAGCAGTCCGGGTGTAAGGGGCTATGACTACACCTTC. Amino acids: CASSPGVRGYDYTF.

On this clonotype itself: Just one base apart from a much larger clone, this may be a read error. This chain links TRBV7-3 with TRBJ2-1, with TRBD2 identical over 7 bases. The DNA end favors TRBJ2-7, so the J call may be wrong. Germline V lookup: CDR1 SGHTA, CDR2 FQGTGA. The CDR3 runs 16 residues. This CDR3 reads CASSLAPAGSYNEQYF. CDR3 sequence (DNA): TGTGCCAGCAGCTTAGCCCCAGCGGGGTCCTACAATGAGCAGTACTTC.

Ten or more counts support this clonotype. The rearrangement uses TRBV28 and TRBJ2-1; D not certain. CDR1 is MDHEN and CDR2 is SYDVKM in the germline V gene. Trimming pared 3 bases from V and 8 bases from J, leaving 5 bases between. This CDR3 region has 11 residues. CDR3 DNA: TGTGCCAGCAGTTTCCGTCATGAGCAGTTCTTC. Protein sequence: CASSFRHEQFF.

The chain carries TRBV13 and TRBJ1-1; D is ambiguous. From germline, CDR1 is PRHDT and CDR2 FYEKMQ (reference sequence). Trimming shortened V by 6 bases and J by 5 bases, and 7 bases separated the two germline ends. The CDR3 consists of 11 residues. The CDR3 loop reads CASSGETEAFF. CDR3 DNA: TGTGCCAGCAGTGGGGAGACTGAAGCTTTCTTT.

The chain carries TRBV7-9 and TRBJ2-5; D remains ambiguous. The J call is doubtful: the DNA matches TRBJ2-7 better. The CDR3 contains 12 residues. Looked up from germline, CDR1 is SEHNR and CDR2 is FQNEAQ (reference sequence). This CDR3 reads CASSLQASEQYF. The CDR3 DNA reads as TGTGCCAGCAGCTTACAAGCGTCCGAGCAGTACTTC.

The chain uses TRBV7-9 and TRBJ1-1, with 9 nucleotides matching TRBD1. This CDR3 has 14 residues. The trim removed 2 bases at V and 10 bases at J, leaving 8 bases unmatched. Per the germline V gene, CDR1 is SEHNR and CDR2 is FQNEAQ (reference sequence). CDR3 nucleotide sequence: TGTGCCAGCAGCTTATCAGTACAGGGGGCGGGAGCTTTCTTT. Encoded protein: CASSLSVQGAGAFF.

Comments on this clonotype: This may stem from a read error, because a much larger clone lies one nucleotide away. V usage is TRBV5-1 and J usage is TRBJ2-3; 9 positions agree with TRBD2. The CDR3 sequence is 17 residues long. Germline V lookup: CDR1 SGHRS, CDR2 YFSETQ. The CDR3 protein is CAGSPDRLADYTDTQYF. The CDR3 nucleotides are TGCGCCGGCAGCCCGGACCGACTAGCGGACTACACAGATACGCAGTATTTT.

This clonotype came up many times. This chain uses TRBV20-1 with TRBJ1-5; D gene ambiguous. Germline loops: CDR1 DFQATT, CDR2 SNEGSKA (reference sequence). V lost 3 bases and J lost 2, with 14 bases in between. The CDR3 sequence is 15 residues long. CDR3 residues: CSARLSLDGNQPQHF. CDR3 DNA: TGCAGTGCTAGGCTTTCGCTCGACGGCAATCAGCCCCAGCATTTT.

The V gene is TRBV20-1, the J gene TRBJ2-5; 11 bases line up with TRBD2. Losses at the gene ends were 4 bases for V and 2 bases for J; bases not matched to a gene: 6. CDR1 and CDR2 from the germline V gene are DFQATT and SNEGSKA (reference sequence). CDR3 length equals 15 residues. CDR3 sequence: CSANSGGAGQETQYF. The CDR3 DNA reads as TGCAGTGCTAATAGCGGGGGGGCGGGGCAAGAGACCCAGTACTTC.

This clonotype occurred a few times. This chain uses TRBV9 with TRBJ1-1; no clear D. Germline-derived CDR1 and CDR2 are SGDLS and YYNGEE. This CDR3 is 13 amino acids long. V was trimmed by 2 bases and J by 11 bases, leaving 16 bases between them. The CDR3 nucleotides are TGTGCCAGCAGCGTGGACGCTGTGGGAGACGCTTTCTTT. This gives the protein CASSVDAVGDAFF. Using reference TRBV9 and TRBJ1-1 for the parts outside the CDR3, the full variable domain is DSGVTQTPKHLITATGQRVTLRCSPRSGDLSVYWYQQSLDQGLQFLIQYYNGEERAKGNILERFSAQQFPDLHSELNLSSLELGDSALYFCASSVDAVGDAFFGQGTRLTVV.